A single sample is the source of the 29 T cell receptor beta chains below, sequenced in a study of blood T cell repertoires in COVID-19. Measured with immunoSEQ multiplex PCR; TCRdb has only the in-frame clones, and not every one. Of some 190,000 clones in the sample, about 80% were seen once. The sample taken for sequencing was PBMCs or T cells enriched from blood (not recorded which). The source of these receptors is a man aged 60-69 years who had been exposed to COVID-19.

J is TRBJ1-2 and V is TRBV6-6, with D perhaps matching TRBD1 (5 bases). The V gene's germline CDR1 is MNHNY and CDR2 SVGAGI (reference sequence). V was cut by 7 bases and J by 8 bases, with 23 bases left in between. The CDR3 totals 15 residues. The CDR3 sequence: CASTPGRVEVEGYTF. CDR3 sequence (DNA): TGTGCCAGCACCCCGGGCAGGGTAGAAGTGGAAGGCTACACCTTC.

The V call is TRBV4-1, the J call TRBJ1-4; D gene ambiguous. V was clipped by 0 bases and J by 0 bases, with 11 bases between them. Germline CDR1 and CDR2: MGHRA and YSYEKL. CDR3 size: 17 residues. The CDR3 bases are TGCGCCAGCAGCCAAGAATCGTTGGCAGCAACTAATGAAAAACTGTTTTTT. Its translation: CASSQESLAATNEKLFF.

The chain carries TRBV6-4 and TRBJ1-1; 7 bases align to TRBD1. Germline V gene data show CDR1 as MRHNA and CDR2 as SNTAGT. CDR3 length: 18 amino acids. The V gene end was trimmed by 8 bases and the J gene end by 4 bases; junction bases not matched to a gene: 22. The CDR3 sequence: CASLRSFWDRGAGTEAFF. The DNA of the CDR3 is TGTGCCAGCCTCAGAAGTTTTTGGGACAGAGGGGCTGGCACTGAAGCTTTCTTT.

J is TRBJ1-5 and V is TRBV12-3 or TRBV12-4; 7 positions match TRBD1. CDR3 size: 11 residues. V gave up 5 bases and J gave up 11 bases; unmatched junction bases: 3. CDR3: CASSPGGSQHF. The CDR3 region has the DNA TGTGCCAGCAGTCCAGGGGGGTCCCAGCATTTT.

The V gene is TRBV19, the J gene TRBJ1-5; no clear D gene. V was pared by 0 bases and J by 0 bases, with 6 bases between. This CDR3 region has 15 residues. Per germline, CDR1 LNHDA and CDR2 SQIVND (reference sequence). CDR3 protein: CASSIDRYSNQPQHF. The CDR3 DNA reads TGTGCCAGTAGTATAGACAGGTATAGCAATCAGCCCCAGCATTTT.

V gene TRBV24-1 combines with J gene TRBJ2-3; D unclear. The germline V gene has CDR1 KGHDR and CDR2 SFDVKD. V lost 5 bases and J 5 bases, leaving 19 bases between the germline ends. The CDR3 runs 16 residues. Written as DNA, the CDR3 is TGTGCCACCAGTGCCCTCTCCACCTCGCGGATAGATACGCAGTATTTT. Its translation is CATSALSTSRIDTQYF.

The chain has TRBV4-2 and TRBJ1-5; possibly TRBD1 for D (6 bases). Trimming pared 0 bases from V and 1 base from J, leaving 13 bases between. Germline CDR1 LGHNA, CDR2 YNFKEQ. The CDR3 covers 17 residues. For the CDR3, the DNA is TGTGCCAGCAGCCAAGAGTCAGGGGTCTGGAGCAATCAGCCCCAGCATTTT. Translated: CASSQESGVWSNQPQHF.

This rearrangement joins TRBV3-1 (or the pseudogene TRBV3-2) to TRBJ2-1, with TRBD2 identical over 9 bases. V lost 3 bases, J lost 4 bases, and 4 bases stayed unmatched. Germline V lookup: CDR1 LGHDT, CDR2 YNNKEL (reference sequence). The CDR3 spans 15 residues. The CDR3 DNA reads as TGTGCCAGCAGCCAGCCTGCGGGGGGGTACAATGAGCAGTTCTTC. Residues: CASSQPAGGYNEQFF.

This clone has more than one count but fewer than ten. This chain joins TRBV6-4 and TRBJ2-6; D not resolved. Germline assignment: CDR1 MRHNA and CDR2 SNTAGT. The CDR3 is 14 amino acids. The V end lost 2 bases, the J end lost 2 bases, and 4 bases lay between the germline ends. DNA of the CDR3: TGTGCCAGCAGTGACCGGGCTGGGGCCAACGTCCTGACTTTC. Translating it yields CASSDRAGANVLTF.

This clone appeared a few times. The chain combines TRBV12-5 with TRBJ2-2; D remains unclear. Germline CDR1 is LGHNT and CDR2 is FRNRAP. There are 13 residues in the CDR3. Trimming removed 5 bases at V and 4 bases at J, with 8 bases between. The DNA of the CDR3 is TGTGCTAGTGGTATCGCAGGCACCGGGGAGCTGTTTTTT. Amino acid sequence: CASGIAGTGELFF. The complete variable domain, with remaining parts taken from reference TRBV12-5 and TRBJ2-2, reads DARVTQTPRHKVTEMGQEVTMRCQPILGHNTVFWYRQTMMQGLELLAYFRNRAPLDDSGMPKDRFSAEMPDATLATLKIQPSEPRDSAVYFCASGIAGTGELFFGEGSRLTVL.

The J gene is TRBJ1-3, the V gene TRBV6-5; D is uncertain. Germline loops: CDR1 MNHEY, CDR2 SVGAGI. V lost 7 bases to trimming and J lost 0 bases, with 13 bases between them. This CDR3 is built from 15 residues. The CDR3 DNA sequence: TGTGCCAGCAAGGAACAGAGTAGCTCTGGAAACACCATATATTTT. Its protein is CASKEQSSSGNTIYF.

Written as DNA, the CDR3 is TGCGCCAGCAGCCGCCAGGGTTCCAATGTAGTGGAACTGTTTTTT. Translating gives CASSRQGSNVVELFF. The gene calls are TRBV4-1 and TRBJ1-4; weak D call: TRBD1 (5 bases). This CDR3 is built from 15 residues. V shed 4 bases and J shed 12 bases, with 21 bases lying between them. Germline assignment: CDR1 MGHRA and CDR2 YSYEKL.

This clone was detected only a few times. The V and J genes are TRBV6-5 and TRBJ1-3; TRBD1 is a possible D gene (6 bases). Germline loops: CDR1 MNHEY, CDR2 SVGAGI. The CDR3 totals 16 residues. V lost 4 bases, J lost 1 base, and 14 bases lay in between. The CDR3 region is CASSFKQGSSGNTIYF. As DNA, the CDR3 is TGTGCCAGCAGTTTCAAACAGGGATCGTCTGGAAACACCATATATTTT.

In the case of this clone: It differs at one base from a far larger clone, so likely a read error. The chain is built from TRBV6-5 and TRBJ2-7, with TRBD2 as a possible D gene (5 bases). There are 12 residues in the CDR3. CDR1 MNHEY and CDR2 SVGAGI come from the germline V gene. Trimming removed 6 bases from V and 0 bases from J, with 6 bases in between. Here the CDR3 reads CASSRDSYEQYF. The CDR3, as DNA: TGTGCCAGCAGCCGGGACTCCTACGAGCAGTACTTC.

The V call is TRBV3-1 (or the pseudogene TRBV3-2), the J call TRBJ2-1; 7 positions match TRBD2. Germline V gives CDR1 LGHDT, CDR2 YNNKEL (reference sequence). The CDR3 spans 16 residues. Unmatched junction bases numbered 6, after V lost 1 base and J lost 3 bases. CDR3 sequence (DNA): TGTGCCAGCAGCCAAGTTCGGGACTACCTCTACAATGAGCAGTTCTTC. It translates to CASSQVRDYLYNEQFF.

V gene TRBV11-1 combines with J gene TRBJ2-1; perhaps TRBD1 as D (5 bases). The V gene's germline CDR1 is SGHAT and CDR2 FQDESV (reference sequence). Trimming shortened V by 8 bases and J by 3 bases, and 14 bases separated the two germline ends. This CDR3 is built from 14 residues. CDR3 amino acids: CASGFRGNYNEQFF. In DNA form, the CDR3 reads TGTGCCAGCGGGTTTAGGGGAAACTACAATGAGCAGTTCTTC.

The J gene is TRBJ2-5, the V gene TRBV19; 7 bases agree with TRBD1. The length of the CDR3 is 14 residues. V shed 7 bases, J shed 2 bases, and the junction held 7 bases outside the gene matches. In germline, CDR1 is LNHDA, CDR2 SQIVND (reference sequence). The CDR3 DNA sequence: TGTGCCAGTAACCTAGGGGGCGCGCAAGAGACCCAGTACTTC. Protein sequence: CASNLGGAQETQYF.

There are a few counts of this clone. The V and J genes are TRBV15 and TRBJ2-4, with 11 bases lining up with TRBD1. CDR3 length: 16 residues. Trimming at V came to 5 bases and at J to 9 bases, leaving 12 bases not matched to a gene. Germline V gene data show CDR1 as LNHNV and CDR2 as YYDKDF (reference sequence). The CDR3 nucleotides are TGTGCCACCAGCGTCGCCGGGACAGGGGGGCAAGGCATTCAGTACTTC. It is translated as CATSVAGTGGQGIQYF.

The sample holds many counts of this clone. J is TRBJ2-5 and V is TRBV7-9, with TRBD1 as a possible D gene (6 bases). The CDR3 loop spans 17 amino acids. Germline V gives CDR1 SEHNR, CDR2 FQNEAQ (reference sequence). V lost 5 bases and J 2 bases, leaving 21 bases between the germline ends. The CDR3 loop is CASSGWGPLTSQETQYF. The CDR3 DNA sequence: TGTGCCAGCAGCGGATGGGGGCCGCTCACATCGCAAGAGACCCAGTACTTC.

The chain employs TRBV6-5 and TRBJ2-7; 8 bases match TRBD2. Germline-derived CDR1 and CDR2 are MNHEY and SVGAGI. This CDR3 region has 14 residues. CDR3 bases: TGTGCGGGGAGGGGTACTAGCGGTACCTACGAGCAGTACTTC. Protein: CAGRGTSGTYEQYF.

This clone was counted only a few times. The chain recombines TRBV5-1 with TRBJ1-2; D may be TRBD1 (5 bases). Germline assignment: CDR1 SGHRS and CDR2 YFSETQ. This CDR3 has 16 amino acids. Trimming took off 0 bases at V and 8 bases at J, with 20 bases between the two ends. The CDR3 loop is CASSLEARQGARGYTF. CDR3 coding DNA: TGCGCCAGCAGCTTGGAAGCCAGGCAGGGCGCTAGAGGCTACACCTTC.

V usage is TRBV25-1 and J usage is TRBJ1-6, with unresolved D. The CDR3 is made up of 12 amino acids. Deletions cut 3 bases from V and 14 bases from J, with 11 bases between. The germline V gene has CDR1 MGHDK and CDR2 SYGVNS. The CDR3 DNA sequence: TGTGCCAGCAGTGAGAGTGGCGGAACCCTCCACTTT. Protein: CASSESGGTLHF.

The chain carries TRBV21-1 and TRBJ2-1; TRBD2, the table's D call, lacks a check against the DNA. TRBV21-1 is an annotated pseudogene. The CDR3 is made up of 16 amino acids. In DNA form, the CDR3 reads TGTGCCAGCAAAAGTTCCGGGACTAGCGGGTACAATGAGCAGTTCTTC. The encoded protein is CASKSSGTSGYNEQFF.

This chain uses TRBV6-5 with TRBJ1-1, with D uncertain. From germline, CDR1 is MNHEY and CDR2 SVGAGI. The CDR3 has 13 amino acids. V was cut by 5 bases and J by 4 bases, with 11 bases left in between. CDR3 protein: CASSPDSTTEAFF. The CDR3 region has the DNA TGTGCCAGCAGTCCAGACTCCACCACTGAAGCTTTCTTT.

The chain couples TRBV29-1 to TRBJ2-5; D unclear. V dropped 3 bases and J dropped 3 bases, with 8 bases sitting between them. The CDR3 length is 12 residues. Germline CDR1 SQVTM, CDR2 ANQGSEA. The CDR3 region has the DNA TGCAGCGTTGATAAAAGCAAAGAGACCCAGTACTTC. Translating it yields CSVDKSKETQYF.

J is TRBJ2-7 and V is TRBV5-4; 10 bases are shared with TRBD2. Trimming cost V 4 bases and J 4 bases; bases outside gene matches: 8. The CDR3 has 15 residues. Germline V lookup: CDR1 SGHNT, CDR2 YYREEE (reference sequence). The CDR3 loop reads CASSLGASGRYEQYF. The CDR3 DNA reads as TGTGCCAGCAGCCTGGGAGCTAGCGGGAGATACGAGCAGTACTTC.

The rearrangement joins TRBV5-1 to TRBJ1-6; the match to TRBD1 covers 7 bases. J gave up 6 bases and V 0 bases, and 6 bases lay outside the gene matches. Germline V CDR1 and CDR2: SGHRS, YFSETQ. The CDR3 runs 16 residues. The CDR3, as DNA: TGCGCCAGCAGCTTGGCCTCTGGACAGGTTAATTCACCCCTCCACTTT. Translation gives CASSLASGQVNSPLHF.

The V and J genes are TRBV7-3 and TRBJ2-3; D remains ambiguous. Germline V gives CDR1 SGHTA, CDR2 FQGTGA. V lost 4 bases and J lost 2, with 4 bases in between. This CDR3 has 12 amino acids. The CDR3 sequence is CASSSFTDTQYF. The CDR3 coding sequence is TGTGCCAGCAGCTCATTCACAGATACGCAGTATTTT.

The chain carries TRBV27 and TRBJ1-2, with TRBD1 matching 8 bases. The CDR3 has 15 amino acids. V gave up 7 bases and J gave up 5 bases; unmatched junction bases: 12. Germline loops: CDR1 MNHEY, CDR2 SMNVEV (reference sequence). In DNA form, the CDR3 reads TGTGCCAGCACCAGGAGTATCGGGACAGGTTATGGCTACACCTTC. As protein: CASTRSIGTGYGYTF.